A single sample is the source of the 4 T cell receptor beta chains below, sequenced in a study of human T cells and chemical hapten exposure (dated by TCRdb to the early 2020s). This specimen's time point label, interpreted: patch test 1, 2 weeks after DPC sensitization. Per the publication, the treatment or condition label means: therapeutic diphenylcyclopropenone sensitization with weekly scalp DPC. The library was generated by RACE. The run used a NextSeq 500. Clones were called with MiXCR by TCRdb after fastp trimmed the public reads at Q25, and only in-frame beta chains were retained. One record per CDR3 amino acid sequence lists the most common genes and DNA. In this sample the table shows around 380,000 distinct CDR3 sequences, 4.8% of which occur a single time. The ten top clones hold 2% to 2.5% of the sample. The input for sequencing was whole blood, taken in connection with sensitization to the hapten diphenylcyclopropenone (DPC). These receptors were obtained from a woman between 50 and 59 years old with alopecia areata. Some clones in this sample may be carry-over from other donors' samples.

This clonotype showed up many times. The rearrangement joins TRBV12-3 or TRBV12-4 to TRBJ2-1; TRBD2 is a possible D gene (6 bases). The V and J ends lost 4 bases and 0 bases respectively, with 22 bases between them. The CDR3 runs to 19 residues. The CDR3 loop reads CASSWGLERWDASYNEQFF. CDR3 sequence (DNA): TGTGCCAGCAGTTGGGGACTCGAACGGTGGGACGCCTCCTACAATGAGCAGTTCTTC.

This sequence joins TRBV29-1 and TRBJ2-3; the match to TRBD2 covers 8 bases. Germline V gene data show CDR1 as SQVTM and CDR2 as ANQGSEA. V lost 6 bases, J lost 1 base, and 12 bases stayed unmatched. CDR3 size: 16 residues. In DNA, the CDR3 is TGCAGCGTCACAACCCGGGCGGGAGGTGGCACAGATACGCAGTATTTT. The encoded protein is CSVTTRAGGGTDTQYF.

There are many counts of this clonotype. The rearrangement links TRBV11-2 to TRBJ1-1; D is unresolved. The ends were cut back, 3 bases at V and 10 bases at J, with 21 bases in the middle. The CDR3 is 15 residues long. Germline CDR1 reads SGHAT; CDR2 reads FQNNGV. The CDR3 DNA is TGTGCCAGCAGCTTGAATTCAAGACTCGCCGCGGGAGCTTTCTTT. Its translation is CASSLNSRLAAGAFF.

This sequence joins TRBV18 and TRBJ2-1; 7 positions match TRBD1. CDR1 is KGHSH and CDR2 is LQKENI in the germline V gene. The V segment lost 3 bases and the J segment 7 bases; nucleotides outside the gene matches: 9. There are 15 residues in the CDR3. The DNA of the CDR3 is TGTGCCAGCTCACCGCCTAGGGACAGCAGGAATGAGCAGTTCTTC. The encoded protein is CASSPPRDSRNEQFF. The variable domain in full, completed from reference TRBV18 and TRBJ2-1, reads NAGVMQNPRHLVRRRGQEARLRCSPMKGHSHVYWYRQLPEEGLKFMVYLQKENIIDESGMPKERFSAEFPKEGPSILRIQQVVRGDSAAYFCASSPPRDSRNEQFFGPGTRLTVL.